Listed below are T cell receptor beta chains from one sample, sequenced in a study of T cell responses to AZD1222 COVID-19 vaccine. The table came from immunoSEQ multiplex PCR; TCRdb's copy has only in-frame clones and leaves some out. The repertoire holds 130,000 or so clones, with under 95% as singletons. The material sequenced was peripheral blood, taken 28 days after the second AZD1222 dose. The receptors derive from an adult who received the AZD1222 COVID-19 vaccine. Both conserved end residues are part of each CDR3. D genes are given only for firm matches. Clone size, where shown, is once, few, many, or a class for clones that have expanded.

J gene: TRBJ2-7; clone size: -; D gene: TRBD1; CDR3 length: 13; V gene: TRBV12-3/TRBV12-4; CDR3 DNA: TGTGCCAGCAGTTTAAGGGGGCGCTACGAGCAGTACTTC; CDR3 protein: CASSLRGRYEQYF
J gene: TRBJ1-2; clone size: -; D gene: -; CDR3 length: 18; V gene: TRBV6-4; CDR3 DNA: TGTGCCAGCAAGGGGATGGACATCAGTGGTGGATTGTTGACTGGCTACACCTTC; CDR3 protein: CASKGMDISGGLLTGYTF
J gene: TRBJ1-2; clone size: few; D gene: TRBD1; CDR3 length: 16; V gene: TRBV30; CDR3 DNA: TGTGCCTGGAGTGTATTCCGGACAGGGGGTAGCTATGGCTACACCTTC; CDR3 protein: CAWSVFRTGGSYGYTF
J gene: TRBJ1-5; clone size: -; D gene: -; CDR3 length: 16; V gene: TRBV21-1; CDR3 DNA: TGTGCCAGCAGCAAAGCGGGCAGGTATAGCAATCAGCCCCAGCATTTT; CDR3 protein: CASSKAGRYSNQPQHF
J gene: TRBJ1-4; clone size: -; D gene: -; CDR3 length: 12; V gene: TRBV7-3; CDR3 DNA: TGTGCCATCACGGGAGACAATGAAAAACTGTTTTTT; CDR3 protein: CAITGDNEKLFF
J gene: TRBJ1-3; clone size: -; D gene: -; CDR3 length: 14; V gene: TRBV30; CDR3 DNA: TGTGCCTGGGCCGGACTTTTCTCTGGAAACACCATATATTTT; CDR3 protein: CAWAGLFSGNTIYF
J gene: TRBJ2-5; clone size: -; D gene: TRBD2; CDR3 length: 15; V gene: TRBV2; CDR3 DNA: TGTGCCAGCAAAAGCGGGAGAGTGGGTCAAGAGACCCAGTACTTC; CDR3 protein: CASKSGRVGQETQYF
J gene: TRBJ2-5; clone size: -; D gene: -; CDR3 length: 14; V gene: TRBV2; CDR3 DNA: TGTGCCAGCAGTGAAAAGGCGGGCAAAGAGACCCAGTACTTC; CDR3 protein: CASSEKAGKETQYF
J gene: TRBJ1-1; clone size: -; D gene: -; CDR3 length: 13; V gene: TRBV18; CDR3 DNA: TGTGCCAGCTCACTGGTAGGGGGTACTGAAGCTTTCTTT; CDR3 protein: CASSLVGGTEAFF
J gene: TRBJ1-3; clone size: -; D gene: -; CDR3 length: 16; V gene: TRBV30; CDR3 DNA: TGTGCCTGGAGTGTAAACGTGGGGCAGATCGGAAACACCATATATTTT; CDR3 protein: CAWSVNVGQIGNTIYF
J gene: TRBJ2-7; clone size: -; D gene: TRBD1; CDR3 length: 14; V gene: TRBV11-2; CDR3 DNA: TGTGCCAGCGGTCCGGGACAGGGTCTTCACGAGCAGTACTTC; CDR3 protein: CASGPGQGLHEQYF
J gene: TRBJ2-3; clone size: -; D gene: -; CDR3 length: 11; V gene: TRBV6-5; CDR3 DNA: TGTGCCAGCAGTCACGGGGGTACGCAGTATTTT; CDR3 protein: CASSHGGTQYF
J gene: TRBJ2-7; clone size: -; D gene: -; CDR3 length: 12; V gene: TRBV3-1/TRBV3-2; CDR3 DNA: TGTGCCAGCAGCGTCGGTAACTACGAGCAGTACTTC; CDR3 protein: CASSVGNYEQYF
J gene: TRBJ2-7; clone size: -; D gene: TRBD2; CDR3 length: 15; V gene: TRBV5-1; CDR3 DNA: TGCGCCAGCAGCTTAGGACTAGCGGGGAACTACGAGCAGTACTTC; CDR3 protein: CASSLGLAGNYEQYF
J gene: TRBJ2-6; clone size: -; D gene: TRBD1; CDR3 length: 18; V gene: TRBV9; CDR3 DNA: TGTGCCAGCAGGCAGACAGGGGGCGGTAACTCTGGGGCCAACGTCCTGACTTTC; CDR3 protein: CASRQTGGGNSGANVLTF
J gene: TRBJ1-1; clone size: once; D gene: TRBD1; CDR3 length: 13; V gene: TRBV12-3/TRBV12-4; CDR3 DNA: TGTGCCAGTGACAGGGGGTCGAACACTGAAGCTTTCTTT; CDR3 protein: CASDRGSNTEAFF
J gene: TRBJ1-2; clone size: -; D gene: TRBD1; CDR3 length: 17; V gene: TRBV18; CDR3 DNA: TGTGCCAGCTCACCACCGGGAATGGGACAGTTTAACTATGGCTACACCTTC; CDR3 protein: CASSPPGMGQFNYGYTF
J gene: TRBJ2-7; clone size: few; D gene: TRBD2; CDR3 length: 14; V gene: TRBV3-1/TRBV3-2; CDR3 DNA: TGTGCCAGCAGCCCTAGCGGGAGAGGCTACGAGCAGTACTTC; CDR3 protein: CASSPSGRGYEQYF
J gene: TRBJ2-6; clone size: -; D gene: TRBD1; CDR3 length: 18; V gene: TRBV10-3; CDR3 DNA: TGTGCCATCAGTGAGTCCGGACAGGGGCCTTCTGGGGCCAACGTCCTGACTTTC; CDR3 protein: CAISESGQGPSGANVLTF
J gene: TRBJ2-7; clone size: -; D gene: -; CDR3 length: 15; V gene: TRBV7-2; CDR3 DNA: TGTGCCAGCAGCTTAAGCCCCAATTCGGAATACGAGCAGTACTTC; CDR3 protein: CASSLSPNSEYEQYF
J gene: TRBJ1-4; clone size: -; D gene: TRBD1; CDR3 length: 16; V gene: TRBV5-4; CDR3 DNA: TGTGCCAGCAGCTTGAGAGGGGGCGGGGGTCGTGAAAAACTGTTTTTT; CDR3 protein: CASSLRGGGGREKLFF
J gene: TRBJ2-5; clone size: -; D gene: TRBD2; CDR3 length: 15; V gene: TRBV27; CDR3 DNA: TGTGCCAGTGGACTAGGCGGGGTTCAAGGGGAGACCCAGTACTTC; CDR3 protein: CASGLGGVQGETQYF
J gene: TRBJ2-1; clone size: few; D gene: TRBD2; CDR3 length: 14; V gene: TRBV7-2; CDR3 DNA: TGTGCCAGCAGCTTAGCGAGCGGGAGGAATGAGCAGTTCTTC; CDR3 protein: CASSLASGRNEQFF
J gene: TRBJ2-3; clone size: -; D gene: -; CDR3 length: 14; V gene: TRBV2; CDR3 DNA: TGTGCCAGCAAGTTTCTGGGTCCCACAGATACGCAGTATTTT; CDR3 protein: CASKFLGPTDTQYF
J gene: TRBJ2-7; clone size: -; D gene: TRBD2; CDR3 length: 14; V gene: TRBV11-3; CDR3 DNA: TGTGCCAGCAGCCTTGGCGGGAGCTCCTACGAGCAGTACTTC; CDR3 protein: CASSLGGSSYEQYF
J gene: TRBJ2-3; clone size: -; D gene: TRBD2; CDR3 length: 16; V gene: TRBV3-1/TRBV3-2; CDR3 DNA: TGTGCCAGCAGCCTCCGACTAGCGGGAGTGCCAGATACGCAGTATTTT; CDR3 protein: CASSLRLAGVPDTQYF
J gene: TRBJ2-7; clone size: -; D gene: TRBD2; CDR3 length: 13; V gene: TRBV6-5; CDR3 DNA: TGTGCCATAAGGACTAGCGGGAGCGACGAGCAGTACTTC; CDR3 protein: CAIRTSGSDEQYF
J gene: TRBJ2-7; clone size: -; D gene: -; CDR3 length: 13; V gene: TRBV19; CDR3 DNA: TGTGCCAGTAAGCAGGGTTTAGGCTACGAGCAGTACTTC; CDR3 protein: CASKQGLGYEQYF
J gene: TRBJ2-3; clone size: -; D gene: TRBD2; CDR3 length: 17; V gene: TRBV7-3; CDR3 DNA: TGTGCCAGCAGCTTAATTGGGGGAGCGGGAACCACAGATACGCAGTATTTT; CDR3 protein: CASSLIGGAGTTDTQYF
J gene: TRBJ1-6; clone size: -; D gene: TRBD1; CDR3 length: 15; V gene: TRBV5-6; CDR3 DNA: TGTGCCAGCAGCTTGATTGGACAGGGGAGATCACCCCTCCACTTT; CDR3 protein: CASSLIGQGRSPLHF
J gene: TRBJ1-6; clone size: -; D gene: -; CDR3 length: 13; V gene: TRBV30; CDR3 DNA: TGTGCCTGGACTCAGATACATAATTCACCCCTCCACTTT; CDR3 protein: CAWTQIHNSPLHF
J gene: TRBJ2-3; clone size: -; D gene: -; CDR3 length: 15; V gene: TRBV4-1; CDR3 DNA: TGCGCCAGCAGCCAAGATCAGCGGGCGAGGGATACGCAGTATTTT; CDR3 protein: CASSQDQRARDTQYF
J gene: TRBJ2-1; clone size: -; D gene: TRBD2; CDR3 length: 18; V gene: TRBV14; CDR3 DNA: TGTGCCAGCAGCCGACTCCCTAGCGGAGTCCCCTCCTACAATGAGCAGTTCTTC; CDR3 protein: CASSRLPSGVPSYNEQFF
J gene: TRBJ1-1; clone size: -; D gene: -; CDR3 length: 15; V gene: TRBV7-3; CDR3 DNA: TGTGCCAGCAGCTTAGAAGGGACCTCATGGACTGAAGCTTTCTTT; CDR3 protein: CASSLEGTSWTEAFF
J gene: TRBJ1-6; clone size: -; D gene: TRBD1; CDR3 length: 15; V gene: TRBV5-1; CDR3 DNA: TGCGCCAGCAGCCCGCAAACAGGGGGTAATTCACCCCTCCACTTT; CDR3 protein: CASSPQTGGNSPLHF
J gene: TRBJ2-7; clone size: -; D gene: -; CDR3 length: 11; V gene: TRBV30; CDR3 DNA: TGTGCCTGGAGTGTACGCGGGGCACAGTACTTC; CDR3 protein: CAWSVRGAQYF
J gene: TRBJ1-6; clone size: -; D gene: -; CDR3 length: 18; V gene: TRBV11-3; CDR3 DNA: TGTGCCAGCAGCTTAGGTGGGACGGCCCTTGTGGGCCGGAAACCCCTCCACTTT; CDR3 protein: CASSLGGTALVGRKPLHF